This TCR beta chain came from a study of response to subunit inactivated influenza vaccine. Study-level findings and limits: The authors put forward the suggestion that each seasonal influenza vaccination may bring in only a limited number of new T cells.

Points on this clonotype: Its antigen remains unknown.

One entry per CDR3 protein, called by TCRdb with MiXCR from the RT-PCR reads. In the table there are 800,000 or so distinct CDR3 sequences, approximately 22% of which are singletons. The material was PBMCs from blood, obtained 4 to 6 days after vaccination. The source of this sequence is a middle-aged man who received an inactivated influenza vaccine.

The CDR3 region has the DNA TGTGCCATCAGTGATTTAAGTAGCGGGAAGCCCTACGAGCAGTACTTC. This translates into CAISDLSSGKPYEQYF. V and J are TRBV10-3 and TRBJ2-7, with 8 bases fitting TRBD2. From germline, CDR1 is ENHRY and CDR2 SYGVKD. V dropped 3 bases and J dropped 2; count of bases not matched to a gene: 9. This CDR3 region has 16 residues.